The rows below give T cell receptor beta chains drawn from one sample of a study of blood T cell repertoires in COVID-19. This table comes from immunoSEQ multiplex PCR, and its TCRdb copy is limited to in-frame clones, with some not included. The table includes 120,000 to 150,000 clones, over 75% detected once. The specimen was peripheral blood. Receptors originate from a woman aged 55-70 years with COVID-19, enrolled during active disease. Each CDR3 is given with its conserved first and last residue. A D gene is named only where the DNA matches it firmly. Size is omitted from some rows. Given values are once, few, many or a class for expanded clones.

D gene: TRBD1; V gene: TRBV7-8; clone size: -; J gene: TRBJ1-2; CDR3 protein: CASSLQGDYGYTF; CDR3 DNA: TGTGCCAGCAGCTTACAGGGGGACTATGGCTACACCTTC
D gene: -; V gene: TRBV11-3; clone size: -; J gene: TRBJ2-2; CDR3 protein: CASSLEGAAGELFF; CDR3 DNA: TGTGCCAGCAGCTTAGAAGGAGCCGCCGGGGAGCTGTTTTTT
D gene: -; V gene: TRBV5-1; clone size: -; J gene: TRBJ2-3; CDR3 protein: CASRLTAREDTQYF; CDR3 DNA: TGCGCCAGCAGGTTAACGGCTCGGGAAGATACGCAGTATTTT
D gene: TRBD1; V gene: TRBV6-2/TRBV6-3; clone size: few; J gene: TRBJ1-5; CDR3 protein: CASSPLTGLGNQPQHF; CDR3 DNA: TGTGCCAGCAGCCCCCTGACAGGGCTGGGAAATCAGCCCCAGCATTTT
D gene: -; V gene: TRBV2; clone size: -; J gene: TRBJ1-2; CDR3 protein: CASSLRRGYGYTF; CDR3 DNA: TGTGCCAGCAGTCTCCGCAGGGGATATGGCTACACCTTC
D gene: -; V gene: TRBV3-1/TRBV3-2; clone size: -; J gene: TRBJ2-2; CDR3 protein: CASSQDVLRTGELFF; CDR3 DNA: TGTGCCAGCAGCCAAGATGTGCTGCGGACCGGGGAGCTGTTTTTT
D gene: -; V gene: TRBV13; clone size: -; J gene: TRBJ2-3; CDR3 protein: CASSLEGSGTPDTQYF; CDR3 DNA: TGTGCCAGCAGCTTAGAGGGGTCAGGGACTCCAGATACGCAGTATTTT
D gene: -; V gene: TRBV27; clone size: -; J gene: TRBJ1-1; CDR3 protein: CASRVDGEWNTEAFF; CDR3 DNA: TGTGCCAGCCGGGTCGACGGGGAGTGGAACACTGAAGCTTTCTTT
D gene: -; V gene: TRBV7-9; clone size: many; J gene: TRBJ2-2; CDR3 protein: CASSLARYTGELFF; CDR3 DNA: TGTGCCAGCAGCTTAGCCAGATACACCGGGGAGCTGTTTTTT
D gene: TRBD2; V gene: TRBV6-1; clone size: -; J gene: TRBJ2-3; CDR3 protein: CASSDGLAATDTQYF; CDR3 DNA: TGTGCCAGCAGTGACGGACTAGCGGCGACAGATACGCAGTATTTT
D gene: TRBD1; V gene: TRBV6-5; clone size: -; J gene: TRBJ1-1; CDR3 protein: CASRGTGHRAFF; CDR3 DNA: TGTGCCAGCAGGGGGACAGGGCATCGGGCTTTCTTT
D gene: -; V gene: TRBV11-1; clone size: -; J gene: TRBJ1-1; CDR3 protein: CASSHSAGSTEAFF; CDR3 DNA: TGTGCCAGCAGCCACTCGGCGGGAAGCACTGAAGCTTTCTTT
D gene: TRBD1; V gene: TRBV18; clone size: once; J gene: TRBJ1-1; CDR3 protein: CASSSTGGSYLSTEAFF; CDR3 DNA: TGTGCCAGCTCATCGACAGGGGGATCATATTTGAGCACTGAAGCTTTCTTT
D gene: -; V gene: TRBV5-1; clone size: -; J gene: TRBJ2-1; CDR3 protein: CASSSPVGRQGGNNEQFF; CDR3 DNA: TGCGCCAGCAGTTCACCAGTTGGGCGACAGGGCGGGAACAATGAGCAGTTCTTC
D gene: -; V gene: TRBV9; clone size: -; J gene: TRBJ1-1; CDR3 protein: CASSPNLSDTEAFF; CDR3 DNA: TGTGCCAGCAGCCCCAACCTATCGGACACTGAAGCTTTCTTT
D gene: -; V gene: TRBV6-6; clone size: -; J gene: TRBJ2-7; CDR3 protein: CASSPYIHEQYF; CDR3 DNA: TGTGCCAGCAGTCCCTATATCCACGAGCAGTACTTC
D gene: TRBD1; V gene: TRBV4-2; clone size: -; J gene: TRBJ2-2; CDR3 protein: CASSQGTGAVTGELFF; CDR3 DNA: TGTGCTAGCAGCCAAGGGACAGGGGCAGTAACCGGGGAGCTGTTTTTT
D gene: -; V gene: TRBV2; clone size: once; J gene: TRBJ2-1; CDR3 protein: CASSRREQFF; CDR3 DNA: TGTGCCAGCAGCCGGAGGGAGCAGTTCTTC
D gene: TRBD2; V gene: TRBV6-5; clone size: -; J gene: TRBJ2-5; CDR3 protein: CASSGTSGLVETQYF; CDR3 DNA: TGTGCCAGCAGCGGGACTAGCGGATTGGTAGAGACCCAGTACTTC
D gene: -; V gene: TRBV19; clone size: -; J gene: TRBJ1-1; CDR3 protein: CASLDRVRNTEAFF; CDR3 DNA: TGTGCCAGCCTCGACAGAGTAAGGAACACTGAAGCTTTCTTT
D gene: -; V gene: TRBV6-6; clone size: -; J gene: TRBJ1-3; CDR3 protein: CASNQWGGNTIYF; CDR3 DNA: TGTGCCAGTAACCAATGGGGCGGAAACACCATATATTTT
D gene: -; V gene: TRBV6-5; clone size: few; J gene: TRBJ1-1; CDR3 protein: CASRRGLPDTEAFF; CDR3 DNA: TGTGCCAGTCGGCGGGGGCTCCCGGACACTGAAGCTTTCTTT
D gene: -; V gene: TRBV12-3/TRBV12-4; clone size: -; J gene: TRBJ2-1; CDR3 protein: CASNRGVGEQFF; CDR3 DNA: TGTGCCAGCAACCGCGGGGTCGGTGAGCAGTTCTTC
D gene: -; V gene: TRBV9; clone size: -; J gene: TRBJ2-7; CDR3 protein: CASSVGGSYAYEQYF; CDR3 DNA: TGTGCCAGCAGCGTAGGAGGGTCCTACGCCTACGAGCAGTACTTC
D gene: -; V gene: TRBV2; clone size: many; J gene: TRBJ1-6; CDR3 protein: CASRTGKSSYNSPLHF; CDR3 DNA: TGTGCCAGCAGGACGGGAAAAAGCTCCTATAATTCACCCCTCCACTTT
D gene: -; V gene: TRBV6-5; clone size: -; J gene: TRBJ2-2; CDR3 protein: CASETGVGGELFF; CDR3 DNA: TGTGCCAGTGAAACAGGAGTAGGCGGGGAGCTGTTTTTT
D gene: -; V gene: TRBV7-9; clone size: -; J gene: TRBJ1-4; CDR3 protein: CASSKGWGQFKEKLFF; CDR3 DNA: TGTGCCAGCAGCAAAGGGTGGGGGCAATTTAAAGAAAAACTGTTTTTT
D gene: -; V gene: TRBV5-4; clone size: -; J gene: TRBJ2-1; CDR3 protein: CASSTRGLAYNEQFF; CDR3 DNA: TGTGCCAGCAGCACCAGGGGCCTCGCCTACAATGAGCAGTTCTTC
D gene: -; V gene: TRBV6-5; clone size: once; J gene: TRBJ2-3; CDR3 protein: CASSRRPSTDTQYF; CDR3 DNA: TGTGCCAGCAGTAGGCGGCCTAGCACAGATACGCAGTATTTT
D gene: TRBD1; V gene: TRBV13; clone size: -; J gene: TRBJ2-7; CDR3 protein: CASSLGGQTYEQYF; CDR3 DNA: TGTGCCAGCAGCTTAGGGGGACAGACCTACGAGCAGTACTTC
D gene: TRBD1; V gene: TRBV11-2; clone size: -; J gene: TRBJ1-2; CDR3 protein: CASIPGTGYGYTF; CDR3 DNA: TGTGCCAGCATCCCCGGGACAGGGTATGGCTACACCTTC
D gene: TRBD1; V gene: TRBV7-6; clone size: -; J gene: TRBJ2-3; CDR3 protein: CASSQDREVDTQYF; CDR3 DNA: TGTGCCAGCAGCCAGGACAGGGAAGTAGATACGCAGTATTTT
D gene: TRBD1; V gene: TRBV4-1; clone size: few; J gene: TRBJ1-5; CDR3 protein: CASSPKNTGDNQPQHF; CDR3 DNA: TGCGCCAGCAGCCCGAAAAACACAGGGGACAATCAGCCCCAGCATTTT
D gene: TRBD2; V gene: TRBV11-3; clone size: -; J gene: TRBJ2-2; CDR3 protein: CASSLDGLAANTGELFF; CDR3 DNA: TGTGCCAGCAGCTTAGATGGACTAGCGGCGAACACCGGGGAGCTGTTTTTT
D gene: -; V gene: TRBV9; clone size: -; J gene: TRBJ1-6; CDR3 protein: CASSVESRPGVGSPLHF; CDR3 DNA: TGTGCCAGCAGCGTAGAATCGCGGCCCGGAGTCGGTTCACCCCTCCACTTT
D gene: -; V gene: TRBV7-8; clone size: -; J gene: TRBJ2-1; CDR3 protein: CASSLGPGGEQFF; CDR3 DNA: TGTGCCAGCAGCTTAGGCCCCGGCGGTGAGCAGTTCTTC
D gene: -; V gene: TRBV5-6; clone size: -; J gene: TRBJ1-5; CDR3 protein: CASSLAKGGRWNQPQHF; CDR3 DNA: TGTGCCAGCAGCTTGGCCAAGGGGGGGCGATGGAATCAGCCCCAGCATTTT
D gene: -; V gene: TRBV18; clone size: -; J gene: TRBJ2-7; CDR3 protein: CASSPGSYEQYF; CDR3 DNA: TGTGCCAGCTCACCCGGCTCCTACGAGCAGTACTTC
D gene: TRBD1; V gene: TRBV4-1; clone size: -; J gene: TRBJ1-2; CDR3 protein: CASSQPAGGSYTF; CDR3 DNA: TGCGCCAGCAGCCAACCCGCAGGGGGGAGCTACACCTTC
D gene: TRBD1; V gene: TRBV15; clone size: -; J gene: TRBJ2-7; CDR3 protein: CAIAGQGFDEQYF; CDR3 DNA: TGTGCCATCGCAGGACAGGGGTTTGACGAGCAGTACTTC
D gene: TRBD1; V gene: TRBV5-5; clone size: once; J gene: TRBJ1-3; CDR3 protein: CASSLVQGAGNTIYF; CDR3 DNA: TGTGCCAGCAGCTTGGTGCAGGGGGCTGGAAACACCATATATTTT
D gene: -; V gene: TRBV19; clone size: -; J gene: TRBJ1-2; CDR3 protein: CASSITGFETGYTF; CDR3 DNA: TGTGCCAGTAGTATCACAGGGTTTGAAACTGGCTACACCTTC
D gene: TRBD1; V gene: TRBV18; clone size: once; J gene: TRBJ2-4; CDR3 protein: CASSPQTGEIAKNIQYF; CDR3 DNA: TGTGCCAGCTCACCACAGACAGGGGAGATCGCCAAAAACATTCAGTACTTC
D gene: TRBD1; V gene: TRBV4-1; clone size: -; J gene: TRBJ1-2; CDR3 protein: CASSQVIPRTGENYGYTF; CDR3 DNA: TGCGCCAGCAGCCAAGTGATCCCTAGGACAGGGGAGAACTATGGCTACACCTTC
D gene: -; V gene: TRBV11-2; clone size: few; J gene: TRBJ2-7; CDR3 protein: CASSLDGGGVSHEQYF; CDR3 DNA: TGTGCCAGCAGCTTAGATGGAGGGGGCGTCTCCCACGAGCAGTACTTC
D gene: -; V gene: TRBV6-5; clone size: -; J gene: TRBJ1-1; CDR3 protein: CASSYLDRNTEAFF; CDR3 DNA: TGTGCCAGCAGTTACCTCGACAGGAACACTGAAGCTTTCTTT
D gene: -; V gene: TRBV5-5; clone size: -; J gene: TRBJ2-1; CDR3 protein: CASSLLTYNEQFF; CDR3 DNA: TGTGCCAGCAGCTTACTAACTTACAATGAGCAGTTCTTC
D gene: -; V gene: TRBV6-1; clone size: -; J gene: TRBJ1-2; CDR3 protein: CASSERGSGYTF; CDR3 DNA: TGTGCCAGCAGTGAACGGGGGTCTGGCTACACCTTC
D gene: TRBD2; V gene: TRBV7-7; clone size: few; J gene: TRBJ2-2; CDR3 protein: CASSPGTSANGELFF; CDR3 DNA: TGTGCCAGCAGCCCCGGGACTAGCGCTAACGGGGAGCTGTTTTTT
D gene: TRBD1; V gene: TRBV14; clone size: -; J gene: TRBJ1-2; CDR3 protein: CASSHGQDYGYTF; CDR3 DNA: TGTGCCAGCAGCCATGGACAGGACTATGGCTACACCTTC
D gene: TRBD2; V gene: TRBV3-1/TRBV3-2; clone size: -; J gene: TRBJ2-2; CDR3 protein: CASSQVLDSAPGLAANTGELFF; CDR3 DNA: TGTGCCAGCAGCCAAGTGCTCGACTCGGCCCCGGGACTAGCGGCGAACACCGGGGAGCTGTTTTTT
D gene: TRBD1; V gene: TRBV27; clone size: -; J gene: TRBJ1-2; CDR3 protein: CASSTGVINYGYTF; CDR3 DNA: TGTGCCAGCAGTACAGGGGTGATAAACTATGGCTACACCTTC
D gene: -; V gene: TRBV10-2; clone size: -; J gene: TRBJ1-1; CDR3 protein: CASSESTTGIGRKSEAFF; CDR3 DNA: TGCGCCAGCAGTGAGTCGACAACAGGTATAGGCAGAAAGAGTGAAGCTTTCTTT
D gene: -; V gene: TRBV6-4; clone size: -; J gene: TRBJ1-2; CDR3 protein: CASRDLDSTGGYTF; CDR3 DNA: TGTGCCAGCAGGGACTTAGACTCGACGGGGGGCTACACCTTC